This entry concerns a single T cell receptor beta chain. Its specificity is unknown. This sample was included in a study of early T cells in non-severe SARS-CoV-2 infection. Overall study context: Investigators sequenced bulk RNA drawn from unsorted whole blood, and chains remained unpaired. Regarding the study as a whole: In VDJdb matching, anti-spike CD8 responses were favored while private and CD4 specificities went missing.

Unique molecular identifiers were attached to individual cDNA molecules. TCRdb analysed the 5' RACE reads with MiXCR anew, one entry per CDR3 protein. The table has some 70,000 distinct CDR3 sequences, approximately 12% seen once; the top ten hold 3.5% to 4.5%. In germline, CDR1 is DFQATT, CDR2 SNEGSKA (reference sequence). The V gene end was trimmed by 3 bases and the J gene end by 7 bases; junction bases not matched to a gene: 6. This CDR3 has 13 residues. The rearrangement links TRBV20-1 to TRBJ2-1, with 7 bases aligning to TRBD2. Material: whole blood. The receptor was derived from an adult who was a healthcare worker with PCR-confirmed SARS-CoV-2 infection or an uninfected control (not recorded which). The CDR3 DNA follows: TGCAGTGCTAGTGGGGAGGGCCGAAATGAGCAGTTCTTC. Translated, it gives CSASGEGRNEQFF.